This T cell receptor beta chain is from a study of T cell responses to AZD1222 COVID-19 vaccine. Across the study: Second-dose groups at about 4 or about 12 weeks were pooled.

Sequencing was performed with immunoSEQ multiplex PCR; in TCRdb, only in-frame clones are kept and a portion is missing. The table records 65,000 to 85,000 clones, around nine tenths of them present only once. This CDR3 is 17 amino acids long. The V gene's germline CDR1 is SGHTS and CDR2 YDEGEE. Trimming removed 0 bases from V and 5 bases from J; junction bases left unmatched: 12. Points from the study as a whole: Vaccination with two AZD1222 doses was followed by a rise in Spike-specific TCR breadth and depth. Seropositive status at baseline applied to only five or six AZD1222 recipients. Variant regions that are unmutated are reportedly the target of nearly half of spike-specific TCRs.

Worth noting for this clone: Its matching antigen is unknown.

This sequence originates from an adult in good health. The specimen was peripheral blood, collected on day 0 of AZD1222 vaccination. The V and J genes are TRBV5-8 and TRBJ2-5; 8 bases are shared with TRBD2. The CDR3 sequence is CASSLALFRGRTETQYF. The CDR3 DNA reads TGTGCCAGCAGCTTGGCCCTATTCCGCGGGAGGACCGAGACCCAGTACTTC.